This T cell receptor beta chain was sequenced during a study of CD4 T cells in relation to SARS-CoV-2 and coronaviruses. Study summary: After 10 days of antigen culture, PBMC TCR beta CDR3s were sequenced. The restricting HLA molecule for shared crossreactive spike epitopes was mapped.

Sequencing used immunoSEQ multiplex PCR; TCRdb keeps in-frame clones, though not all of them. The repertoire holds 43,000 or so clones, approximately 80% seen once, with about 1.5% in the top ten. For around 11 days, 10^5 sorted CD4+ cells grew with T cell-depleted PBMCs and CEF. J gave up 4 bases and V 6 bases, and 11 bases lay outside the gene matches. Per the germline V gene, CDR1 is MNHEY and CDR2 is SMNVEV (reference sequence). CDR3 length: 16 amino acids. Remarks on this clone: Its antigen is not known.

The gene calls are TRBV27 and TRBJ2-1; 8 nucleotides agree with TRBD2. The receptor's source is an adult with COVID-19. What was sequenced was naive CD4+ T cells from PBMCs, cultured in vitro. The subset: naive CD4+ T cells isolated by negative enrichment. The CDR3 sequence: CASSRDPGLGYNEQFF. The CDR3 DNA reads TGTGCCAGCAGCCGAGATCCGGGACTAGGGTACAATGAGCAGTTCTTC.